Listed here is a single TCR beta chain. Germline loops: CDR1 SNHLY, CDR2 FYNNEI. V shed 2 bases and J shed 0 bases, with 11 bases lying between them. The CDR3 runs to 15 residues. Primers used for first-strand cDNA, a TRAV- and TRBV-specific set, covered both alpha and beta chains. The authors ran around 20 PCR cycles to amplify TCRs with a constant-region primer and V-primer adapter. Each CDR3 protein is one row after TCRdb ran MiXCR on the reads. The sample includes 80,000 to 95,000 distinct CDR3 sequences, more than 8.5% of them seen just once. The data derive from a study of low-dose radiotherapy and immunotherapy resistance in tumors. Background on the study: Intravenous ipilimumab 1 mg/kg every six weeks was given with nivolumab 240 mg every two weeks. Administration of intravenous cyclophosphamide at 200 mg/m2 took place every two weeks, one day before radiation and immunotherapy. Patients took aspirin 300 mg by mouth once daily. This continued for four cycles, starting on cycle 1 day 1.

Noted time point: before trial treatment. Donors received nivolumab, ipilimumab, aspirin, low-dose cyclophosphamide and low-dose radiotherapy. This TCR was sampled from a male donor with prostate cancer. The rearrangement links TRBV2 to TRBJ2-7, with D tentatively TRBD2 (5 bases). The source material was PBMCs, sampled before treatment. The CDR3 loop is CASSERAGLSYEQYF. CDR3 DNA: TGTGCCAGCAGTGAACGGGCAGGACTCTCCTACGAGCAGTACTTC.